The TCR beta chain described here comes from a study of T cells in Graves' hyperthyroidism and ophthalmopathy (dated by TCRdb to between 2019 and 2020). Background on the whole study: A discovery cohort of about 96 patients, about 44 with Graves' ophthalmopathy and about 58 with stable Graves' hyperthyroidism, was used to find distinguishing TCR V-J signatures. The study also compared thyroid tissue and blood T-cell repertoires from 5 to 7 Graves' hyperthyroidism patients. Once sampling was done, hyperthyroidism patients were given methimazole at a starting dose of 30 mg daily, whereas ophthalmopathy patients were given high-dose intravenous methylprednisolone. The roughly 94 discovery patients were randomly divided into training and test sets at a 7:3 ratio. Prospective prediction of ophthalmopathy was tested in an independent validation cohort consisting of 18 to 20 hyperthyroidism patients and more than 15 patients who later progressed to ophthalmopathy. TCR Vbeta CDR3 sequencing of roughly 140 peripheral blood samples (under 45 ophthalmopathy, roughly 72 hyperthyroidism and approximately 17 progressor patients) is reported in the paper. Points the paper makes about the study in general: Sample size was not statistically predetermined, and blinding of investigators to group allocation was not performed. In validation, the model predicted progression to ophthalmopathy with 65% to 71% sensitivity and approximately 72% specificity, a median of 6.5 months before onset. Ophthalmopathy was separated from stable hyperthyroidism by a 13 V-J signature model, with 85% to 90% sensitivity and approximately 81% specificity obtained in cross-validation and 80%/75% obtained in testing. Most expanded thyroid clonotypes (frequency above 0.001) were also detected in blood, suggesting blood repertoires may reflect thyroid immune responses.

Exclusion was applied to patients with uncontrolled infections, other autoimmune diseases, pregnancy or lactation. Diagnoses were established on the basis of clinical symptoms, serum thyroxine and TRAb, thyroid ultrasound, and orbital computed tomography. Total RNA was extracted using Trizol reagent, and RNA quality was assessed on an Agilent 2100 Bioanalyzer. The CDR3 measures 13 amino acids from cysteine to phenylalanine. Just CDR3 DNA is preserved here, 39 bases in frame from base 1. A distance of 6 bases separates the germline ends of V and J, which lose 3 bases and 1 base respectively. The germline V gene provides CDR1 MDHEN and CDR2 SYDVKM. The TCR beta CDR3 regions were amplified from the RNA transcripts. For the first round of RT-PCR on the TCR CDR3, the HTBI primer set was used together with the Qiagen OneStep RT-PCR kit. A second multiplex PCR round built the libraries, followed by size selection and purification. Paired-end sequencing of the libraries was performed with 100 bp reads on an Illumina HiSeq2000. As for the authors' bioinformatics: Raw data were processed with SOAPnuke, discarding reads with adapters, uncalled bases, mean Phred below 15, or no exact constant-primer or identifier match. High-quality paired reads were merged using COPE v1.2.5, and each unique nucleotide sequence was defined as a clonotype. Clonotypes were aligned to IMGT TRBV, TRBD and TRBJ reference segments using MiTCR v1.1. The analysis was restricted to V-J combinations with a frequency above 0.0001, which together covered approximately 99% of the repertoires. A TCS score was defined as the ratio of F50 (clonal expansion) to E x V (chaos), with BLOSUM62-based TCRdist applied between CDR3 peptides within each V-J. Welch's t-statistics and random forest reduced fewer than 600 V-J features to under 15, which were used in a naive Bayes classifier (R e1071). Thyroid-blood repertoire similarity was quantified with the Morisita-Horn index. Using fastp at Q25 and MiXCR, TCRdb reprocessed the public reads and kept productive beta chains. Rows with a matching CDR3 protein are joined into one entry that keeps the most common DNA and genes. These V and J calls derive from TCRdb rather than the authors' analysis. The sample contains a few hundred thousand distinct CDR3 sequences, about 45% of them found a single time. 19% of the sample rests with the top ten.

This clonotype was seen more than once but under ten times. Its antigen has not been determined. It has no much larger one-base neighbor in the sample; base qualities were not kept. The chain employs TRBV28 and TRBJ1-2; too little of a D gene remains to name it. The TCR originated in an adult woman with Graves' disease, either hyperthyroidism or ophthalmopathy (not recorded which). Sequenced material: peripheral blood or thyroid tissue (not recorded which). The sequenced DNA: TGTGCCAGCAGTTTTCAGCGTAACTATGGCTACACCTTC. This encodes CASSFQRNYGYTF.